This T cell receptor beta chain is drawn from a study of blood T cell repertoires in COVID-19. Study background: The United States, Italy and Spain provided the acute and convalescent COVID-19 samples. PBMCs, B-cell-depleted T cells, or T cells were the source of the cDNA or gDNA that made up the material.

Assay used: immunoSEQ multiplex PCR; TCRdb lists only in-frame clones, some missing. The table has about 100,000 clones, more than 75% seen once. This CDR3 has 11 residues. V was cut by 3 bases and J by 7 bases, with 9 bases left in between. Germline lookup yields CDR1 GTSNPN and CDR2 SVGIG (reference sequence). The sequencing input was peripheral blood. The V and J genes are TRBV30 and TRBJ1-1, with unresolved D. This clonotype was sampled from a human donor in a cohort sampled during active COVID-19. The CDR3: CAWRWAGEAFF. CDR3 nucleotides: TGTGCCTGGAGGTGGGCGGGTGAAGCTTTCTTT.